This T cell receptor (beta chain) was observed in a study of OX40 agonist ivuxolimab in advanced cancers. Germline V gene data show CDR1 as MNHEY and CDR2 as SVGAGI. This CDR3 has 14 residues. V lost 4 bases to trimming and J lost 4 bases; unmatched junction nucleotides: 6. This table comes from immunoSEQ multiplex PCR, and its TCRdb copy is limited to in-frame clones, with some not included. The sample holds more than 75,000 clones, roughly 90% seen once. Here the sequenced sample was CD4+ or CD8+ T cells sorted from blood, taken in a trial of the OX40 agonist ivuxolimab. This chain joins TRBV6-5 and TRBJ1-2; TRBD1 matches 7 bases. This TCR came from an adult with an advanced solid tumor such as melanoma, head and neck, liver or kidney cancer. DNA of the CDR3: TGTGCCAGCAGTTCTAGGACAGGCCCCTATGGCTACACCTTC. Amino acids: CASSSRTGPYGYTF.